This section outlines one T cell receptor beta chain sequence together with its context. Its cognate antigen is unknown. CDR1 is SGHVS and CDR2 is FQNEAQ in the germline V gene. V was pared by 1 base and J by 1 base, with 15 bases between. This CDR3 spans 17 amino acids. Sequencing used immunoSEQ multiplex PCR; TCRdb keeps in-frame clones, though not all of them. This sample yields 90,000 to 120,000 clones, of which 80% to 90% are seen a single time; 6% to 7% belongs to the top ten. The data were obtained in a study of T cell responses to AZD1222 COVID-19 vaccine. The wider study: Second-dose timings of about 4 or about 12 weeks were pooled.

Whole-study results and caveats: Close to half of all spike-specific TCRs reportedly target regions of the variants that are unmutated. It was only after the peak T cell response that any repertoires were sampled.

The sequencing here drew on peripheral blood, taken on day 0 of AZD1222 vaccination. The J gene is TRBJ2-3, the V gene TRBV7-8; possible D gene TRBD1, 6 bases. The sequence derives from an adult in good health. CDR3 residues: CASSLVAGAGGTDTQYF. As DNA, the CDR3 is TGTGCCAGCAGCTTAGTCGCAGGGGCTGGGGGCACAGATACGCAGTATTTT.